These T cell receptor beta chains were read from a single sample in a study of control samples from healthy donors and cancer patients. The assay was immunoSEQ multiplex PCR, and TCRdb's table has in-frame clones only and misses some. The table lists around 180,000 clones, around 90% of them singletons. The sample consisted of blood. These receptors came from a woman in her thirties or forties in good health. CDR3s leave out the opening cysteine and the closing phenylalanine or tryptophan.

ASSLDYDSPLH,TRBJ1-6,TRBV11-1
ASSLYDSNQPQH,TRBJ1-5,TRBV27
ASSLRDTGGYT,TRBJ1-2,TRBV7-2
ASSPSGGAADTQY,TRBJ2-3,TRBV7-2
ASSETDRGEQY,TRBJ2-7,TRBV6-4
ASSHGGPYNEQF,TRBJ2-1,TRBV23-1
ASSRDRYQPQH,TRBJ1-5,TRBV14
ASSTVMNTEAF,TRBJ1-1,TRBV7-9
ASRNQGPDLGYT,TRBJ1-2,TRBV2
ASSIPGGPTNEKLF,TRBJ1-4,TRBV19
ASSFRGNYGYT,TRBJ1-2,TRBV27
ASGLVWETGELF,TRBJ2-2,TRBV12-5
ASSLDGGQSNYGYT,TRBJ1-2,TRBV7-9
ASSFRQRDIQY,TRBJ2-4,TRBV19
ASSIAAGSGNTIY,TRBJ1-3,TRBV19
ASSEWGRDYSNQPQH,TRBJ1-5,TRBV6-1
ASSYEGFGTQY,TRBJ2-5,TRBV6-6
ASSLPGELF,TRBJ2-2,TRBV5-6
ASSVGTGDGNTIY,TRBJ1-3,TRBV2
ASGVTGGYTDTQY,TRBJ2-3,TRBV19
ASSQGQENQPQH,TRBJ1-5,TRBV14
ASQRQGNTIY,TRBJ1-3,TRBV21-1